One sample yielded the 28 T cell receptor beta chains listed below, sequenced in a study of T cells after yellow fever vaccination. TCRdb independently ran MiXCR on the 5' RACE reads; one entry per CDR3 protein. This sample carries hundreds of thousands of distinct CDR3 sequences, 9% to 15% of them seen once, and the ten largest clones take more than 13%. Sequencing was performed on PBMCs, taken on the day of the yellow fever booster vaccination. These TCRs come from a man in his thirties or forties who received the YFV17D yellow fever vaccine.

Only a few counts were recorded for this clonotype. The rearrangement joins TRBV21-1 to TRBJ1-5; the table's D gene call, TRBD1, was not cross checked with the DNA. TRBV21-1 is termed a pseudogene. CDR3 length equals 14 residues. The CDR3 sequence: CASSHRGPNQPQHF. For the CDR3, the DNA is TGTGCCAGCAGCCACAGGGGGCCAAATCAGCCCCAGCATTTT.

This clonotype has a handful of counts. This chain uses TRBV30 with TRBJ2-5; maybe TRBD2 (6 bases). Trimming pared 2 bases from V and 1 base from J, leaving 14 bases between. The CDR3 totals 15 residues. CDR1 and CDR2 (germline): GTSNPN, SVGIG (reference sequence). CDR3 coding DNA: TGTGCCTGGAGTCGCCGGGGACTGCTCCAAGAGACCCAGTACTTC. Translation: CAWSRRGLLQETQYF.

This clonotype was counted ten times or more. The V and J genes are TRBV20-1 and TRBJ1-5; perhaps TRBD1 as D (5 bases). The length of the CDR3 is 13 residues. The germline gives CDR1 DFQATT, CDR2 SNEGSKA (reference sequence). Trimming removed 5 bases from V and 7 bases from J, with 15 bases in between. CDR3 nucleotides: TGCAGTGCTCTTCAGGGTCCCACGCAGCCCCAGCATTTT. Amino acid sequence: CSALQGPTQPQHF.

This clonotype has only a few counts. The chain carries TRBV6-2 or TRBV6-3 and TRBJ2-1, with TRBD2 as a possible D gene (5 bases). This CDR3 has 16 residues. Germline V gene lookup returns CDR1 MNHEY and CDR2 SVGEGT. Trimming stripped 2 bases from V and 0 bases from J, with 11 bases between. The CDR3 region is CASSYPLGLSYNEQFF. In DNA form, the CDR3 reads TGTGCCAGCAGTTACCCCCTCGGACTCTCCTACAATGAGCAGTTCTTC.

V and J are TRBV29-1 and TRBJ2-3; D might be TRBD2 (6 bases). V gave up 4 bases and J gave up 0 bases, with 11 bases separating them. This CDR3 comprises 14 residues. The germline V gene encodes CDR1 SQVTM and CDR2 ANQGSEA. CDR3 in amino acids: CSVVSGLSTDTQYF. The CDR3 nucleotides are TGCAGCGTTGTTAGCGGCCTTAGCACAGATACGCAGTATTTT.

This chain links TRBV2 with TRBJ2-3, with 9 bases that match TRBD1. The V gene's germline CDR1 is SNHLY and CDR2 FYNNEI. J lost 3 bases, V lost 4 bases, and 8 bases had no gene match. The CDR3 is 16 amino acids. CDR3 nucleotide sequence: TGTGCCAGCAGTGGACAGGGGGGCAACCCTACAGATACGCAGTATTTT. Translated, it gives CASSGQGGNPTDTQYF.

This clonotype was counted only a few times. The rearrangement joins TRBV20-1 to TRBJ1-1; D is perhaps TRBD1 (6 bases). The CDR3 is made up of 11 amino acids. V lost 3 bases and J 7 bases, leaving 9 bases between the germline ends. Per the germline V gene, CDR1 is DFQATT and CDR2 is SNEGSKA (reference sequence). The CDR3 nucleotides read TGCAGTGCTAGGGTGACAGGTGAAGCTTTCTTT. Translated, it gives CSARVTGEAFF.

This chain connects TRBV2 to TRBJ2-3, with 9 nucleotides matching TRBD1. J was trimmed by 2 bases and V by 9 bases; bases with no gene match: 3. In germline, CDR1 is SNHLY, CDR2 FYNNEI. This CDR3 region has 13 residues. CDR3 DNA sequence: TGTGCCAGTGGGACAGGGCTCACAGATACGCAGTATTTT. This codes for CASGTGLTDTQYF.

The rearrangement uses TRBV3-1 and TRBJ2-5, with D possibly being TRBD1 (6 bases). The length of the CDR3 is 12 residues. The V end was cut by 6 bases, the J end by 3 bases, with 8 bases between. Germline-derived CDR1 and CDR2 are LGHDT and YNNKEL (reference sequence). The CDR3 is CASRYREETQYF. CDR3 sequence (DNA): TGTGCCAGCAGATACAGGGAAGAGACCCAGTACTTC.

The genes are TRBV14 and TRBJ1-4; no clear D. The length of the CDR3 is 12 residues. V was clipped by 8 bases and J by 5 bases, with 9 bases between them. Germline V gene lookup returns CDR1 SGHDN and CDR2 FVKESK. CDR3 sequence: CASRYGNEKLFF. DNA of the CDR3: TGTGCCAGCCGCTACGGGAATGAAAAACTGTTTTTT.

This clonotype was recorded a few times. V is TRBV19 and J is TRBJ2-6; D possibly corresponds to TRBD2 (5 bases). Trimming took 7 bases from V and 0 from J, leaving 19 bases between them. Germline lookup yields CDR1 LNHDA and CDR2 SQIVND (reference sequence). The CDR3 sequence is 18 residues long. The CDR3 DNA sequence: TGTGCCAGTACGAGGTACGGTCAGACTACCTCTGGGGCCAACGTCCTGACTTTC. Protein product: CASTRYGQTTSGANVLTF.

In this sample, this clonotype turned up many times. The chain employs TRBV29-1 and TRBJ2-7; a weak D match, TRBD1 (6 bases). The V and J ends lost 2 bases and 13 bases respectively, with 18 bases between them. The V gene's germline CDR1 is SQVTM and CDR2 ANQGSEA. The CDR3 has 12 residues. CDR3 bases: TGCAGCGTTGAAATCACCGGGACAAGTAAATACTTC. Its translation: CSVEITGTSKYF.

The rearrangement links TRBV30 to TRBJ1-3; D is unclear. V was trimmed by 3 bases and J by 0 bases, leaving 9 bases between them. The CDR3 extends over 14 amino acids. Per germline, CDR1 GTSNPN and CDR2 SVGIG (reference sequence). CDR3: CAWRGGNSGNTIYF. As DNA, the CDR3 is TGTGCCTGGAGAGGCGGGAACTCTGGAAACACCATATATTTT.

This clonotype was seen only a few times. The chain links TRBV5-1 to TRBJ2-7; 7 nucleotides match TRBD2. The CDR3 contains 11 residues. Germline lookup yields CDR1 SGHRS and CDR2 YFSETQ. The J segment lost 4 bases and the V segment lost 6 bases, leaving 1 base of the junction unmatched. The CDR3 coding sequence is TGCGCCAGCAAGGGAGGGTACGAGCAGTACTTC. Encoded protein: CASKGGYEQYF.

This clonotype was picked up a small number of times. This sequence joins TRBV5-1 and TRBJ1-6, with D uncertain. CDR1 and CDR2 from the germline V gene are SGHRS and YFSETQ. V was shortened by 0 bases and J by 8 bases, with 12 bases between the two germline ends. This CDR3 comprises 15 residues. CDR3 loop: CASSLARTADSPLHF. In nucleotides, the CDR3 is TGCGCCAGCAGCTTGGCCCGGACGGCTGATTCACCCCTCCACTTT.

V is TRBV28 and J is TRBJ2-2; 7 bases are a match to TRBD1. Trimming removed 7 bases from V and 7 bases from J; junction bases left unmatched: 9. Germline V CDR1 and CDR2: MDHEN, SYDVKM. The CDR3 is 14 amino acids. The CDR3 here is CASKNVGQDGELFF. CDR3 in DNA: TGTGCCAGCAAAAACGTAGGACAGGACGGGGAGCTGTTTTTT.

The rearrangement links TRBV12-3 or TRBV12-4 to TRBJ2-2, with D hard to call. The CDR3 is 16 residues long. V gave up 3 bases and J gave up 3 bases, with 14 bases separating them. DNA for the CDR3: TGTGCCAGCAGTTTTCGGTGGGCTAGACACACCGGGGAGCTGTTTTTT. Translated: CASSFRWARHTGELFF.

The rearrangement joins TRBV3-1 to TRBJ2-1; TRBD2 aligns across 9 bases. With 4 bases clipped from V and 16 bases from J, the junction kept 11 bases outside the gene matches. The CDR3 runs to 13 residues. The germline V gene has CDR1 LGHDT and CDR2 YNNKEL (reference sequence). The CDR3 nucleotides read TGTGCCAGCAGCCCCACCTCGGGTAGCGGGAGATTCTTC. Encoded protein: CASSPTSGSGRFF.

This clonotype occurred many times. The chain combines TRBV6-1 with TRBJ2-3; 12 positions match TRBD2. The V gene end was trimmed by 5 bases and the J gene end by 7 bases; junction bases not matched to a gene: 7. Germline CDR1 is MNHNS and CDR2 is SASEGT. The CDR3 is 15 amino acids. Here the CDR3 reads CASSPRLAGAYTQYF. The CDR3 DNA reads as TGTGCCAGCAGTCCCAGACTAGCGGGAGCATATACGCAGTATTTT.

This chain uses TRBV7-2 with TRBJ1-1; D not certain. From germline, CDR1 is SGHTA and CDR2 FQGNSA. Trimming cost V 1 base and J 3 bases, with 12 bases left between them. The CDR3 sequence is 15 residues long. The CDR3 loop is CASSLDSRTDTEAFF. CDR3 bases: TGTGCCAGCAGCTTAGATTCTAGGACGGACACTGAAGCTTTCTTT.

The V gene is TRBV6-5, the J gene TRBJ2-3; D may be TRBD2 (6 bases). The CDR3 extends over 17 amino acids. CDR1 and CDR2 from the germline V gene are MNHEY and SVGAGI. V lost 0 bases and J 0 bases, leaving 13 bases between the germline ends. The CDR3 loop is CASSYSVSGTSTDTQYF. CDR3 DNA sequence: TGTGCCAGCAGTTACTCGGTATCAGGGACTAGCACAGATACGCAGTATTTT.

This clonotype showed up just a few times. This sequence joins TRBV7-2 and TRBJ2-7, with D possibly being TRBD1 or TRBD2 (5 bases each). Germline CDR1 is SGHTA and CDR2 is FQGNSA. The CDR3 extends over 17 amino acids. Trimming left V 5 bases short and J 5 bases short, with 25 bases between. As DNA, the CDR3 is TGTGCCAGCAGCCCCTTAGCAGGGAAGGGACGGGCCCACGAGCAGTACTTC. This codes for CASSPLAGKGRAHEQYF.

In this sample, this clonotype turned up many times. This chain connects TRBV6-5 to TRBJ1-2, with 9 bases matching TRBD1. CDR1 is MNHEY, CDR2 SVGAGI, per germline. The CDR3 is 13 residues long. The ends lost 4 bases at V and 8 bases at J; junction bases unmatched: 5. The CDR3 region is CASSSGQGRGYTF. The CDR3 bases are TGTGCCAGCAGTTCGGGACAGGGAAGGGGCTACACCTTC.

This chain uses TRBV6-1 with TRBJ2-1; 10 bases match TRBD2. The CDR3 has 17 amino acids. In germline, CDR1 is MNHNS, CDR2 SASEGT. Germline trimming cut 2 bases from V and 9 bases from J; bases unmatched to any gene: 13. The CDR3 sequence: CASSEKLLAGVSSEQFF. CDR3 DNA sequence: TGTGCCAGCAGTGAAAAGTTGCTAGCGGGAGTCAGCTCTGAGCAGTTCTTC.

The chain employs TRBV18 and TRBJ1-1; D is unclear. This CDR3 has 13 amino acids. The germline V gene encodes CDR1 KGHSH and CDR2 LQKENI. Trimming cost V 8 bases and J 2 bases, with 12 bases left between them. DNA of the CDR3: TGTGCCAGCCAGGACGACCTAAACACTGAAGCTTTCTTT. Its protein is CASQDDLNTEAFF.

J is TRBJ1-1 and V is TRBV20-1; D is uncertain. Trimming shortened V by 1 base and J by 6 bases, and 9 bases separated the two germline ends. The CDR3 length is 12 residues. Germline assignment: CDR1 DFQATT and CDR2 SNEGSKA (reference sequence). In DNA form, the CDR3 reads TGCAGTGCTAGAGCCTTTGACGCTGAAGCTTTCTTT. Protein: CSARAFDAEAFF.

The chain combines TRBV6-5 with TRBJ2-1; no firm D call. The germline V and J ends were trimmed by 2 bases and 2 bases, with 19 bases remaining between them. The germline gives CDR1 MNHEY, CDR2 SVGAGI. The length of the CDR3 is 18 residues. The CDR3 DNA reads TGTGCCAGCAGTTACGCCACTTCAGGCGAACTCCCCTACAATGAGCAGTTCTTC. Its translation is CASSYATSGELPYNEQFF.

This clonotype showed up just a few times. The J gene is TRBJ2-1, the V gene TRBV7-2; 10 positions agree with TRBD2. Trimming cost V 6 bases and J 4 bases; bases outside gene matches: 12. This CDR3 has 17 residues. Germline V gene lookup returns CDR1 SGHTA and CDR2 FQGNSA. The DNA of the CDR3 is TGTGCCAGCAGACGGACTAGCGGAGGGGGGCTTTACAATGAGCAGTTCTTC. Protein product: CASRRTSGGGLYNEQFF.